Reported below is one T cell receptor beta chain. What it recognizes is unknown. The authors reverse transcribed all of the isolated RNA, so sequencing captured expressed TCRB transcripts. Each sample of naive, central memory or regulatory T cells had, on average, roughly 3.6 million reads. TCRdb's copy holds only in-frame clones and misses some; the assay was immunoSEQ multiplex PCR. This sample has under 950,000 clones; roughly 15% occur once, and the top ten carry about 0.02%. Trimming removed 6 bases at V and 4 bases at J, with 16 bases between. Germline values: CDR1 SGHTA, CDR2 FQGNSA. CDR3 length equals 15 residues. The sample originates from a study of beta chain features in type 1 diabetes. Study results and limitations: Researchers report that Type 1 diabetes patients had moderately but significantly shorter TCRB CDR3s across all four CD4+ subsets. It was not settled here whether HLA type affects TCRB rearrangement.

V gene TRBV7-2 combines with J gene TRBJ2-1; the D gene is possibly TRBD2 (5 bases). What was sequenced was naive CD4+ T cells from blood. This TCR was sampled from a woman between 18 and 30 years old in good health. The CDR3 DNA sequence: TGTGCCAGCAGTTCGTCGGACTCGACTTACAATGAGCAGTTCTTC. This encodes CASSSSDSTYNEQFF.